This T cell receptor (beta chain) derives from a study of memory CD4+ T cells and cytomegalovirus serostatus. Study conclusions and caveats: The CMV-associated TCR signature appears largely within the CD4+ memory repertoire.

The table came from immunoSEQ multiplex PCR; TCRdb's copy has only in-frame clones and leaves some out. The sample lists 70,000 to 95,000 clones, 65% to 85% seen once, with less than 0.85% in the top ten. Comments on this clone: Its antigen is currently unknown.

Single viable CD3+CD4+CD8-CD45RO+ cells were sorted as the memory CD4+ T cells. After thawing, CD4+ T cells were positively selected. Sequencing was carried out using memory CD4+ T cells from blood. The receptor was isolated from an adult in good health and CMV-seronegative.

The CDR3 DNA follows: TGTGCCAGCACCACTAGCGGCATCAAACCTCCCTATGGCTACACCTTC. Protein: CASTTSGIKPPYGYTF. This chain connects TRBV28 to TRBJ1-2; D remains unclear. Germline V gene sequence: CDR1 MDHEN, CDR2 SYDVKM. With 7 bases removed from V and 4 bases from J, the gap between germline ends came to 22 bases. This CDR3 contains 16 residues.